The 20 T cell receptor beta chains given below trace back to one sample, sequenced in a study of T cell responses to AZD1222 COVID-19 vaccine. Measured with immunoSEQ multiplex PCR; TCRdb has only the in-frame clones, and not every one. This table holds 200,000 to 250,000 clones, 94% found once. The material sequenced was peripheral blood, taken 28 days after the second dose of the MenACWY control vaccine. The receptors were gathered from an adult who received the MenACWY meningococcal vaccine as a control.

The gene calls are TRBV27 and TRBJ2-7; possibly TRBD2 for D (5 bases). The germline V and J ends were trimmed by 5 bases and 4 bases, with 6 bases remaining between them. CDR1 is MNHEY and CDR2 is SMNVEV in the germline V gene (reference sequence). CDR3 length: 11 residues. CDR3 DNA: TGTGCCAGCAGTCGGGGTTACGAGCAGTACTTC. It yields the protein CASSRGYEQYF.

V and J are TRBV5-4 and TRBJ2-7; TRBD1 might be the D (5 bases). The germline V and J ends were trimmed by 4 bases and 6 bases, with 14 bases remaining between them. Germline CDR1 SGHNT, CDR2 YYREEE (reference sequence). This CDR3 has 13 amino acids. The CDR3 DNA sequence: TGTGCCAGCAGCCCCGGACATCTAACCGAGCAGTACTTC. Translation gives CASSPGHLTEQYF.

The CDR3 region has the DNA TGTGCCAGCTCGGCGACTAGGGAGGAGACCCAGTACTTC. Amino acids: CASSATREETQYF. This rearrangement joins TRBV18 to TRBJ2-5, with a weak D call TRBD2 (6 bases). The CDR3 has 13 residues. The V gene's germline CDR1 is KGHSH and CDR2 LQKENI. The V end lost 6 bases, the J end lost 5 bases, and 13 bases lay between the germline ends.

This clone was seen a single time. The chain employs TRBV9 and TRBJ1-5; D gene uncertain. CDR1 and CDR2 (germline): SGDLS, YYNGEE. CDR3 length: 15 amino acids. Deletions cut 0 bases from V and 4 bases from J, with 11 bases between. The CDR3 sequence is CASSVGGRPNQPQHF. DNA for the CDR3: TGTGCCAGCAGCGTAGGTGGGCGGCCGAATCAGCCCCAGCATTTT.

CDR3 region: CASSLAGREDTQYF. The CDR3 DNA sequence: TGTGCCAGCAGTTTAGCAGGGCGCGAAGATACGCAGTATTTT. This rearrangement joins TRBV27 to TRBJ2-3; D may be TRBD1 (5 bases). Trimming took 2 bases from V and 5 from J, leaving 11 bases between them. CDR1 is MNHEY and CDR2 is SMNVEV in the germline V gene (reference sequence). The CDR3 is 14 residues long.

The gene calls are TRBV18 and TRBJ2-7; 14 bases line up with TRBD2. The CDR3 is 16 amino acids. V lost 3 bases and J lost 4; bases outside the gene matches: 5. CDR1 and CDR2 from the germline V gene are KGHSH and LQKENI. For the CDR3, the DNA is TGTGCCAGCTCACCTCCGGGGACTAGCGGGAGTTACGAGCAGTACTTC. Protein sequence: CASSPPGTSGSYEQYF.

The chain links TRBV9 to TRBJ1-4; 8 bases agree with TRBD1. Germline V lookup: CDR1 SGDLS, CDR2 YYNGEE. With 2 bases clipped from V and 5 bases from J, the junction kept 2 bases outside the gene matches. The CDR3 length is 14 residues. CDR3 bases: TGTGCCAGCAGCGTCACAGGGGGGAATGAAAAACTGTTTTTT. This sequence encodes CASSVTGGNEKLFF.

J is TRBJ2-1 and V is TRBV28, with D tentatively TRBD1 or TRBD2 (7 bases each). Trimming left V 6 bases short and J 4 bases short, with 19 bases between. CDR1 is MDHEN and CDR2 is SYDVKM in the germline V gene. The CDR3 totals 16 residues. The CDR3 spells CASSRGEGRGYNEQFF. The CDR3 DNA reads TGTGCCAGCAGCAGGGGGGAGGGCCGGGGTTACAATGAGCAGTTCTTC.

V gene TRBV7-8 combines with J gene TRBJ2-7, with a tentative D call TRBD2 (5 bases). The germline V and J ends were trimmed by 6 bases and 3 bases, with 18 bases remaining between them. Germline CDR1 is SGHVS and CDR2 is FQNEAQ. The CDR3 contains 15 residues. DNA for the CDR3: TGTGCCAGCAGGTTGTCCGTGGGCGGGTACTACGAGCAGTACTTC. Its protein product is CASRLSVGGYYEQYF. Complete variable domain (other parts from reference TRBV7-8 and TRBJ2-7): GAGVSQSPRYKVAKRGQDVALRCDPISGHVSLFWYQQALGQGPEFLTYFQNEAQLDKSGLPSDRFFAERPEGSVSTLKIQRTQQEDSAVYLCASRLSVGGYYEQYFGPGTRLTVT.

The chain is built from TRBV3-1 (or the pseudogene TRBV3-2) and TRBJ1-2; TRBD1 agrees at 10 bases. Germline loops: CDR1 LGHDT, CDR2 YNNKEL (reference sequence). With 6 bases clipped from V and 8 bases from J, the junction kept 12 bases outside the gene matches. This CDR3 has 15 amino acids. The CDR3 DNA is TGTGCCAGCAGTCGACAGGGGGCTAGCTCAGGAGGCTACACCTTC. Protein sequence: CASSRQGASSGGYTF.

The rearrangement links TRBV19 to TRBJ1-5; D may be TRBD1 (5 bases). Germline assignment: CDR1 LNHDA and CDR2 SQIVND (reference sequence). V shed 4 bases and J shed 5 bases, with 15 bases lying between them. The CDR3 totals 15 residues. The CDR3 protein is CASSREGLGHQPQHF. CDR3 DNA: TGTGCCAGTAGTAGAGAGGGTTTGGGGCATCAGCCCCAGCATTTT.

The chain combines TRBV7-9 with TRBJ1-4; D is unclear. This CDR3 region has 12 residues. V dropped 3 bases and J dropped 7 bases, with 6 bases sitting between them. Germline V CDR1 and CDR2: SEHNR, FQNEAQ (reference sequence). The DNA of the CDR3 is TGTGCCAGCAGCTTTGGCGGTGAAAAACTGTTTTTT. This encodes CASSFGGEKLFF. Filled out from reference TRBV7-9 and TRBJ1-4, the complete variable domain reads DTGVSQNPRHKITKRGQNVTFRCDPISEHNRLYWYRQTLGQGPEFLTYFQNEAQLEKSRLLSDRFSAERPKGSFSTLEIQRTEQGDSAMYLCASSFGGEKLFFGSGTQLSVL.

The chain uses TRBV7-8 and TRBJ2-4; 7 bases agree with TRBD1. After removal of 0 bases from V and 0 bases from J, the junction contained 11 bases not matched to a gene. The CDR3 consists of 19 residues. The germline V gene encodes CDR1 SGHVS and CDR2 FQNEAQ. In DNA, the CDR3 is TGTGCCAGCAGCTTAGCTATTCTCGTAGGGGGCGTAGCCAAAAACATTCAGTACTTC. Its translation is CASSLAILVGGVAKNIQYF.

The chain employs TRBV28 and TRBJ2-2; tentatively, D is TRBD2 (7 bases). The CDR3 spans 15 residues. Per germline, CDR1 MDHEN and CDR2 SYDVKM. Trimming left V 3 bases short and J 7 bases short, with 15 bases between. CDR3 region: CASSLEGGGNGELFF. In DNA form, the CDR3 reads TGTGCCAGCAGTTTGGAGGGAGGGGGTAACGGGGAGCTGTTTTTT.

V gene TRBV9 combines with J gene TRBJ2-1; D remains unclear. The CDR3 consists of 12 residues. V was trimmed by 4 bases and J by 4 bases, leaving 6 bases between them. CDR1 is SGDLS, CDR2 YYNGEE, per germline. CDR3 bases: TGTGCCAGCAGCAAACGATACAATGAGCAGTTCTTC. This gives the protein CASSKRYNEQFF.

The rearrangement joins TRBV27 to TRBJ1-5; 7 bases are a match to TRBD1. CDR1 is MNHEY, CDR2 SMNVEV, per germline (reference sequence). V shed 5 bases and J 7 bases; nucleotides not matched to a gene: 14. The CDR3 has 16 residues. The CDR3 region has the DNA TGTGCCAGCAGTCCGACAACGACAGGGTACGGACAGCCCCAGCATTTT. Translation: CASSPTTTGYGQPQHF.

The gene calls are TRBV6-5 and TRBJ2-2; no definite D call. Looked up from germline, CDR1 is MNHEY and CDR2 is SVGAGI. Trimming left V 6 bases short and J 2 bases short, with 7 bases between. The CDR3 loop spans 13 amino acids. The CDR3 is CASSSLNTGELFF. In DNA form, the CDR3 reads TGTGCCAGCAGCTCCCTTAACACCGGGGAGCTGTTTTTT.

The chain recombines TRBV4-1 with TRBJ2-7; the match to TRBD1 covers 7 bases. The CDR3 loop spans 16 amino acids. Germline lookup yields CDR1 MGHRA and CDR2 YSYEKL. V dropped 0 bases and J dropped 0; count of bases not matched to a gene: 5. CDR3 region: CASSQESTGYSYEQYF. The CDR3 nucleotides are TGCGCCAGCAGCCAAGAATCGACAGGGTACTCCTACGAGCAGTACTTC.

The rearrangement joins TRBV28 to TRBJ2-3, with D maybe TRBD1 (6 bases). CDR3 size: 14 residues. V was clipped by 5 bases and J by 8 bases, with 17 bases between them. Germline CDR1 reads MDHEN; CDR2 reads SYDVKM. This CDR3 reads CASSPYHGQTTQYF. In nucleotides, the CDR3 is TGTGCCAGCAGTCCATACCACGGACAGACTACGCAGTATTTT.

The chain combines TRBV7-8 with TRBJ1-1; the D is unclear. This CDR3 has 14 amino acids. Trimming shortened V by 5 bases and J by 1 base, and 11 bases separated the two germline ends. CDR1 is SGHVS and CDR2 is FQNEAQ in the germline V gene. CDR3 in amino acids: CASSPTGRNTEAFF. For the CDR3, the DNA is TGTGCCAGCAGCCCGACCGGACGGAACACTGAAGCTTTCTTT.